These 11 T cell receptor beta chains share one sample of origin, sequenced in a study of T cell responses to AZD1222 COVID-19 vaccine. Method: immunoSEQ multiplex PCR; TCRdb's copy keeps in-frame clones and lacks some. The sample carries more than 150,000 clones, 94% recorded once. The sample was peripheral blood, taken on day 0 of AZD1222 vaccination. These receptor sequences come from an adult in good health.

CDR3 nucleotide sequence: TGTGCCAGCAGTGAAAGTCTCCGTCAGCAAGCTTTCTTT. Translated, it gives CASSESLRQQAFF. This chain links TRBV6-1 with TRBJ1-1; the D is unclear. This CDR3 is 13 amino acids long. Deletions cut 2 bases from V and 9 bases from J, with 13 bases between. Germline CDR1 reads MNHNS; CDR2 reads SASEGT.

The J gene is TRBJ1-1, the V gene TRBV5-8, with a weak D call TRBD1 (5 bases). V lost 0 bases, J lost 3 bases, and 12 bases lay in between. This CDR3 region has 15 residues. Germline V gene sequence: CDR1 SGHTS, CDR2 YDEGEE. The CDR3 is CASSLDLGGYTEAFF. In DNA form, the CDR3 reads TGTGCCAGCAGCTTGGACCTTGGGGGATACACTGAAGCTTTCTTT.

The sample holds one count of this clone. CDR3 in DNA: TGTGCCAGTCGGGGTAGCTTTAACACTGAAGCTTTCTTT. Translated, it gives CASRGSFNTEAFF. The chain combines TRBV19 with TRBJ1-1; D is uncertain. The CDR3 extends over 13 amino acids. Per the germline V gene, CDR1 is LNHDA and CDR2 is SQIVND (reference sequence). The V end lost 8 bases, the J end lost 2 bases, and 12 bases lay between the germline ends.

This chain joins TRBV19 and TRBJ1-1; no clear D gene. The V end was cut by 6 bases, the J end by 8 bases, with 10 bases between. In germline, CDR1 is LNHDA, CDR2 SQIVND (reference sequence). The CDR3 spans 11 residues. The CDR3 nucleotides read TGTGCCAGTAGCGATACGACAGAAGCTTTCTTT. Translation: CASSDTTEAFF.

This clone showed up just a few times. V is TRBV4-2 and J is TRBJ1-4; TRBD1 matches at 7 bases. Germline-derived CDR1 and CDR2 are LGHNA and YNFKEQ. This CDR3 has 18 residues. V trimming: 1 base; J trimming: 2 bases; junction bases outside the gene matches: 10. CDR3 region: CASSQGAGGLATNEKLFF. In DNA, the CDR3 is TGTGCCAGCAGCCAAGGTGCAGGGGGGCTTGCTACTAATGAAAAACTGTTTTTT.

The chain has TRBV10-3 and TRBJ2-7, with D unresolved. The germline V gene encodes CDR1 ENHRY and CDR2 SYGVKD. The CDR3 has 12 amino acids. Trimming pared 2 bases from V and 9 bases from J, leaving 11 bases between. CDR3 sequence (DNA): TGTGCCATCAGTGAGCCAGCCCATGGGCAGTACTTC. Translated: CAISEPAHGQYF.

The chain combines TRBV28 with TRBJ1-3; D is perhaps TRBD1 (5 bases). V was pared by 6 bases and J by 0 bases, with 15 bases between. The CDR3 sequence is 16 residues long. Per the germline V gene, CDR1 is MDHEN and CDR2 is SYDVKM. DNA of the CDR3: TGTGCCAGCAGCCCGGGGGGAGTCCTCTCTGGAAACACCATATATTTT. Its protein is CASSPGGVLSGNTIYF.

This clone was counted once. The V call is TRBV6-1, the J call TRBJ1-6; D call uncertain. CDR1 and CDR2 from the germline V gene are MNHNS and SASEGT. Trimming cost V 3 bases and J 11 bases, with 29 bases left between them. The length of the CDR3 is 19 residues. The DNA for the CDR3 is TGTGCCAGCAGTGACGCCCTAGGGAGGTATATCAGTGCCTGGGCACCCCTCCACTTT. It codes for CASSDALGRYISAWAPLHF.

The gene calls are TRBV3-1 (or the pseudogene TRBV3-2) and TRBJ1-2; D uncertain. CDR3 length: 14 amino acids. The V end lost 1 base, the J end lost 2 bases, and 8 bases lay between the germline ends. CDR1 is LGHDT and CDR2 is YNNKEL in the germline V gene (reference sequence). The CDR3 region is CASSQGWGNYGYTF. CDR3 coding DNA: TGTGCCAGCAGCCAAGGTTGGGGAAACTATGGCTACACCTTC.

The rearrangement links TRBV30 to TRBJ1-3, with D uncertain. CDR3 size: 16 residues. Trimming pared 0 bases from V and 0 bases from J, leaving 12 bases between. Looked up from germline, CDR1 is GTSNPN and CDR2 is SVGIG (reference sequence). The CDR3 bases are TGTGCCTGGAGTGTAATGCTCCTGAGCTCTGGAAACACCATATATTTT. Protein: CAWSVMLLSSGNTIYF.

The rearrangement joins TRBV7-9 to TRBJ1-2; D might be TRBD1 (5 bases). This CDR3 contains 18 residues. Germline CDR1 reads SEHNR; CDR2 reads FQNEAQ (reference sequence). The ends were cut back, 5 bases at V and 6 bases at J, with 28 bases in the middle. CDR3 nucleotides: TGTGCCAGCAGCGCCTTTTCCCGGGGAGGGCGACCGGGGGATGGCTACACCTTC. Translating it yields CASSAFSRGGRPGDGYTF.